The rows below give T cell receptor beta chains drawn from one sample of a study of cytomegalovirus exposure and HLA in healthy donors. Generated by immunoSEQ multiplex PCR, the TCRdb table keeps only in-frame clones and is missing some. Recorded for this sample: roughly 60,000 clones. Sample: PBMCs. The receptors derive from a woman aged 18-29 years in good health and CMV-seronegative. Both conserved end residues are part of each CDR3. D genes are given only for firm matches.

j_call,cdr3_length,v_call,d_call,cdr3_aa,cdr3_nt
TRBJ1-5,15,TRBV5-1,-,CASSLVGETGQPQHF,TGCGCCAGCAGCTTGGTTGGGGAGACTGGTCAGCCCCAGCATTTT
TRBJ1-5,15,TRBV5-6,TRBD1,CASSLGTGVFQPQHF,TGTGCCAGCAGCTTAGGGACAGGGGTGTTTCAGCCCCAGCATTTT
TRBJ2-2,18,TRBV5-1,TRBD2,CASSLGLVASGEIGELFF,TGCGCCAGCAGCTTGGGCCTAGTGGCTAGCGGGGAAATCGGGGAGCTGTTTTTT
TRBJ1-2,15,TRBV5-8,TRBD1,CASSSRTGDNYGYTF,TGTGCCAGCAGCTCGCGGACAGGGGATAACTATGGCTACACCTTC
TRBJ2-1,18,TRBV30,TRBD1,CAWSVLRQGTGVNNEQFF,TGTGCCTGGAGTGTACTTCGACAGGGCACTGGGGTCAACAATGAGCAGTTCTTC
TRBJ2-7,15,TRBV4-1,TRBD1,CASSPPGQGAGEQYF,TGCGCCAGCAGCCCACCCGGACAGGGCGCGGGTGAGCAGTACTTC
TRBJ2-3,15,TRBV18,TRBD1,CASSSGQGATDTQYF,TGTGCCAGCTCATCCGGACAGGGGGCCACAGATACGCAGTATTTT
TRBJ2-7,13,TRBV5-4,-,CASSHPTLGEQYF,TGTGCCAGCAGCCACCCAACCCTCGGGGAGCAGTACTTC
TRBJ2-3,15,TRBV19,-,CASSIGRGGSDTQYF,TGTGCCAGTAGTATAGGGCGGGGTGGGTCAGATACGCAGTATTTT
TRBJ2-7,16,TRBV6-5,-,CASSSPKDRRSSEQYF,TGTGCCAGCAGTTCGCCAAAGGACAGAAGGAGTAGCGAGCAGTACTTC
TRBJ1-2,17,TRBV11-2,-,CASSLDLGRSSNYGYTF,TGTGCCAGCAGCTTAGATCTAGGGAGGTCGTCTAACTATGGCTACACCTTC
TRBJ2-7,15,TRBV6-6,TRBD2,CASSEQRGSTYEQYF,TGTGCCAGCAGTGAGCAGCGGGGGAGCACCTACGAGCAGTACTTC
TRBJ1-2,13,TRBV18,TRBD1,CASSLGQGNGYTF,TGTGCCAGCTCACTGGGACAGGGGAATGGCTACACCTTC
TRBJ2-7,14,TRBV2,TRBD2,CASRRLAGGGEQYF,TGTGCCAGCAGGAGACTAGCGGGAGGGGGCGAGCAGTACTTC
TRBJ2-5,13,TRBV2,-,CASSAREAETQYF,TGTGCCAGCAGTGCACGAGAAGCCGAGACCCAGTACTTC
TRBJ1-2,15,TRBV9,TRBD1,CASSGPPRGSYGYTF,TGTGCCAGCAGCGGCCCGCCCAGGGGGAGCTATGGCTACACCTTC
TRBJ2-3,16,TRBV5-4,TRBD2,CASSLAGRTGADTQYF,TGTGCCAGCAGCTTGGCCGGGAGGACGGGGGCAGATACGCAGTATTTT
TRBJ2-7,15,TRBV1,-,CTSSQDAVSSYEQYF,TGCACCAGCAGCCAAGATGCGGTTAGCTCCTACGAGCAGTACTTC
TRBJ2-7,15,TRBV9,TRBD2,CASSVALAPSYEQYF,TGTGCCAGCAGCGTAGCACTAGCGCCTTCCTACGAGCAGTACTTC
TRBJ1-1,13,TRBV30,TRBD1,CAWSVYRGASAFF,TGTGCCTGGAGTGTATACAGGGGAGCATCAGCTTTCTTT
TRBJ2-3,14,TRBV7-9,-,CASSFSLLTDTQYF,TGTGCCAGCAGCTTTTCTTTATTAACAGATACGCAGTATTTT
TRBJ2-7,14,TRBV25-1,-,CASVSEVNSYEQYF,TGTGCCAGCGTAAGCGAGGTCAACTCCTACGAGCAGTACTTC
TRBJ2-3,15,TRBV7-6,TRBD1,CASSQRQGAQDKQYF,TGTGCCAGCAGCCAGAGACAGGGGGCGCAGGATAAGCAGTATTTT
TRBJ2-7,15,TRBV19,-,CASTPTPRGDYEQYF,TGTGCCAGTACACCTACCCCCAGGGGGGACTACGAGCAGTACTTC
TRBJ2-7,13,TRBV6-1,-,CASKRQEGSEQYF,TGTGCCAGCAAGCGCCAGGAAGGGAGCGAGCAGTACTTC
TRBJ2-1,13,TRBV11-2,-,CASSFNRVNEQFF,TGTGCCAGCAGCTTTAACAGGGTGAATGAGCAGTTCTTC
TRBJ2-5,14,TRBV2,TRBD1,CASSERTGQETQYF,TGTGCCAGCAGTGAAAGGACAGGGCAAGAGACCCAGTACTTC
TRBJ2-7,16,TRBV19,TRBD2,CASSPGGTSGYYEQYF,TGTGCCAGTAGCCCGGGGGGGACTAGCGGTTACTACGAGCAGTACTTC
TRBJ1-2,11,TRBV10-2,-,CASGENTRYTF,TGCGCCAGCGGGGAGAACACCCGCTACACCTTC
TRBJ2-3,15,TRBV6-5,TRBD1,CASSYRDRSTDTQYF,TGTGCCAGCAGTTACCGGGACAGGAGCACAGATACGCAGTATTTT
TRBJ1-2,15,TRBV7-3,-,CASSPGAGGGYGYTF,TGTGCCAGCAGCCCCGGGGCGGGGGGAGGCTATGGCTACACCTTC
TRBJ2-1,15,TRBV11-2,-,CASRSGGGADNEQFF,TGTGCCAGCAGATCCGGTGGGGGGGCCGACAATGAGCAGTTCTTC
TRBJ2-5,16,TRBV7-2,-,CASSRVGGPNQETQYF,TGTGCCAGCAGCAGAGTTGGGGGCCCGAACCAAGAGACCCAGTACTTC
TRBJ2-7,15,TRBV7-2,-,CASSLASGYTYEQYF,TGTGCCAGCAGCTTAGCCAGCGGGTATACCTACGAGCAGTACTTC
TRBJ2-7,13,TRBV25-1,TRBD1,CASPWTGRHEQYF,TGTGCCAGCCCCTGGACAGGGCGGCACGAGCAGTACTTC
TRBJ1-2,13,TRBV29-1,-,CSVESGMNYGYTF,TGCAGCGTTGAAAGCGGGATGAACTATGGCTACACCTTC
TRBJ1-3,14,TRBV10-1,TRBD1,CASRRTGVGNTIYF,TGCGCCAGCAGGCGAACAGGGGTTGGAAACACCATATATTTT
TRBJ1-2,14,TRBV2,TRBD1,CASRKGQAVYGYTF,TGTGCCAGCAGGAAGGGACAGGCCGTCTATGGCTACACCTTC
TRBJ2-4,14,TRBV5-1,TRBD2,CASSFRTSGNIQYF,TGCGCCAGCAGCTTCCGGACTAGCGGAAACATTCAGTACTTC
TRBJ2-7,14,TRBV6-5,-,CASSPYQGSYEQYF,TGTGCCAGCAGCCCCTACCAGGGCTCCTACGAGCAGTACTTC
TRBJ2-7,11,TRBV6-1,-,CASSERLEQYF,TGTGCCAGCAGTGAGCGTCTGGAGCAGTACTTC
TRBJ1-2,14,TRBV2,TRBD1,CASLRTGGLYGYTF,TGTGCCAGCTTGCGTACAGGGGGCCTCTATGGCTACACCTTC
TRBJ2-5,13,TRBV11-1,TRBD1,CASSSGQLKTQYF,TGTGCCAGCAGCTCGGGACAGTTAAAGACCCAGTACTTC
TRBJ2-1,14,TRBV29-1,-,CSLRGGSDDDEQFF,TGCAGCTTGCGAGGCGGGTCAGATGATGATGAGCAGTTCTTC